The next 29 T cell receptor beta chains were all read from a single sample in a study of graft-versus-host responses after intestinal transplantation. No antigen has been assigned to these receptors. The protocol was immunoSEQ multiplex PCR, while the TCRdb copy is restricted to in-frame clones and leaves out a portion. Among more than 80,000 clones listed, roughly nine tenths were seen once. The material sequenced was unstimulated CD4+ T cells sorted from spleen or lymph node cells, taken before intestinal transplant. Receptors were obtained from a human donor who received an intestinal transplant.

J is TRBJ2-7 and V is TRBV28; D ambiguous. The CDR3 length is 14 residues. In germline, CDR1 is MDHEN, CDR2 SYDVKM. V shed 2 bases and J shed 3 bases, with 11 bases lying between them. CDR3 in amino acids: CASSLGDHYYEQYF. CDR3 DNA: TGTGCCAGCAGTTTAGGAGACCACTACTACGAGCAGTACTTC. Looking up the rest from reference TRBV28 and TRBJ2-7 gives the full variable domain: DVKVTQSSRYLVKRTGEKVFLECVQDMDHENMFWYRQDPGLGLRLIYFSYDVKMKEKGDIPEGYSVSREKKERFSLILESASTNQTSMYLCASSLGDHYYEQYFGPGTRLTVT.

The CDR3 loop reads CASSEPSSGASHQPQHF. For the CDR3, the DNA is TGTGCCAGCAGTGAGCCCTCTTCAGGGGCGTCTCATCAGCCCCAGCATTTT. The chain links TRBV28 to TRBJ1-5; a possible D gene is TRBD1 (6 bases). Germline CDR1 is MDHEN and CDR2 is SYDVKM. V was pared by 5 bases and J by 5 bases, with 22 bases between. The CDR3 runs to 17 residues.

The chain couples TRBV2 to TRBJ1-2; maybe TRBD1 (5 bases). Trimming cost V 1 base and J 7 bases, with 13 bases left between them. Germline V CDR1 and CDR2: SNHLY, FYNNEI. CDR3 length: 14 amino acids. Here the CDR3 reads CASSEGRATGGYTF. The CDR3 bases are TGTGCCAGCAGTGAAGGCAGGGCTACAGGTGGCTACACCTTC. The entire variable domain, with the rest obtained from reference TRBV2 and TRBJ1-2, is as follows: EPEVTQTPSHQVTQMGQEVILRCVPISNHLYFYWYRQILGQKVEFLVSFYNNEISEKSEIFDDQFSVERPDGSNFTLKIRSTKLEDSAMYFCASSEGRATGGYTFGSGTRLTVV.

The chain links TRBV7-2 to TRBJ2-5; the match to TRBD2 covers 7 bases. CDR1 is SGHTA, CDR2 FQGNSA, per germline. The CDR3 is 15 residues long. Trimming took 4 bases from V and 1 from J; bases not matched to a gene: 6. DNA for the CDR3: TGTGCCAGCAGCTCCTGGGGGGGTACCCAAGAGACCCAGTACTTC. Its protein product is CASSSWGGTQETQYF. Full variable domain (outside the CDR3, taken from reference TRBV7-2 and TRBJ2-5): GAGVSQSPSNKVTEKGKDVELRCDPISGHTALYWYRQSLGQGLEFLIYFQGNSAPDKSGLPSDRFSAERTGGSVSTLTIQRTQQEDSAVYLCASSSWGGTQETQYFGPGTRLLVL.

This chain uses TRBV4-2 with TRBJ2-5; D call uncertain. This CDR3 is built from 13 residues. V dropped 0 bases and J dropped 5 bases, with 7 bases sitting between them. CDR1 LGHNA and CDR2 YNFKEQ come from the germline V gene. This CDR3 reads CASSQENGETQYF. The CDR3, as DNA: TGTGCCAGCAGCCAAGAGAATGGCGAGACCCAGTACTTC.

Of note for this clone: Other DNA sequences in the same sample also yield this CDR3. This chain joins TRBV6-1 and TRBJ2-5; TRBD1 matches 7 bases. V shed 6 bases and J 5 bases; nucleotides not matched to a gene: 6. CDR1 MNHNS and CDR2 SASEGT come from the germline V gene. CDR3 length: 13 amino acids. CDR3 sequence reads: CASSRTGSETQYF. The CDR3 DNA reads as TGTGCCAGCAGCCGGACAGGTAGCGAGACCCAGTACTTC.

This clone showed up just a few times. CDR3 sequence reads: CASSLRGDEQFF. Written as DNA, the CDR3 is TGTGCCAGCAGTTTACGGGGGGATGAGCAGTTCTTC. The chain recombines TRBV28 with TRBJ2-1, with TRBD2 matching 7 bases. The CDR3 runs 12 residues. The trim removed 2 bases at V and 8 bases at J, leaving 0 bases unmatched. Germline assignment: CDR1 MDHEN and CDR2 SYDVKM.

The rearrangement links TRBV29-1 to TRBJ2-3; D is unresolved. The CDR3 covers 11 residues. Germline CDR1 SQVTM, CDR2 ANQGSEA. V lost 1 base and J lost 3, with 2 bases in between. Here the CDR3 DNA reads TGCAGCGTTGAAGCGACAGATACGCAGTATTTT. Translating it yields CSVEATDTQYF.

The chain carries TRBV18 and TRBJ2-7; perhaps TRBD2 as D (5 bases). Germline V gene lookup returns CDR1 KGHSH and CDR2 LQKENI. V lost 3 bases and J 0 bases, leaving 9 bases between the germline ends. This CDR3 region has 14 residues. CDR3 sequence (DNA): TGTGCCAGCTCACCGGACTCCTACTCCTACGAGCAGTACTTC. This encodes CASSPDSYSYEQYF.

The rearrangement uses TRBV10-3 and TRBJ1-2, with D possibly matching TRBD1 (5 bases). The ends were cut back, 5 bases at V and 12 bases at J, with 22 bases in the middle. The CDR3 sequence is 14 residues long. Looked up from germline, CDR1 is ENHRY and CDR2 is SYGVKD. In DNA form, the CDR3 reads TGTGCCATCAGTCCCTCCGGGACTCAACTTATCCACACCTTC. It yields the protein CAISPSGTQLIHTF.

This chain uses TRBV4-2 with TRBJ2-1; 14 bases match TRBD2. Unmatched junction bases numbered 8, after V lost 1 base and J lost 6 bases. The length of the CDR3 is 18 residues. Germline V CDR1 and CDR2: LGHNA, YNFKEQ. The CDR3 bases are TGTGCCAGCAGCCAAGCTCCCCGGACTAGCGGGGGGAGCAATGAGCAGTTCTTC. Its translation: CASSQAPRTSGGSNEQFF.

The chain is built from TRBV7-9 and TRBJ1-4; maybe TRBD1 (5 bases). Germline CDR1 SEHNR, CDR2 FQNEAQ (reference sequence). This CDR3 has 14 amino acids. V gave up 5 bases and J gave up 7 bases, with 14 bases separating them. CDR3 amino acids: CASSLGVRGEKLFF. CDR3 DNA: TGTGCCAGCAGCCTAGGGGTTCGCGGTGAAAAACTGTTTTTT.

The genes are TRBV9 and TRBJ2-7, with TRBD2 matching 11 bases. The germline gives CDR1 SGDLS, CDR2 YYNGEE. With V trimmed by 4 bases and J by 4 bases, 10 bases remained unmatched. CDR3 size: 16 residues. The CDR3 spells CASSRGSGRAEYEQYF. The CDR3 DNA follows: TGTGCCAGCAGCCGTGGTAGCGGGAGGGCCGAGTACGAGCAGTACTTC.

The rearrangement joins TRBV9 to TRBJ2-1; tentative D call: TRBD1 (7 bases). CDR1 and CDR2 from the germline V gene are SGDLS and YYNGEE. The CDR3 has 16 residues. Trimming stripped 4 bases from V and 3 bases from J, with 17 bases between. This CDR3 is CASSPYAGQIYNEQFF. The CDR3 region has the DNA TGTGCCAGCAGCCCCTATGCGGGACAGATCTACAATGAGCAGTTCTTC.

The rearrangement links TRBV5-1 to TRBJ2-5; TRBD1 might be the D (6 bases). This CDR3 has 13 amino acids. Germline values: CDR1 SGHRS, CDR2 YFSETQ. V dropped 1 base and J dropped 4 bases, with 8 bases sitting between them. The CDR3 DNA reads TGCGCCAGCAGCTTGAGCAGGGGAGAGACCCAGTACTTC. Translated: CASSLSRGETQYF. Full variable domain (outside the CDR3, taken from reference TRBV5-1 and TRBJ2-5): KAGVTQTPRYLIKTRGQQVTLSCSPISGHRSVSWYQQTPGQGLQFLFEYFSETQRNKGNFPGRFSGRQFSNSRSEMNVSTLELGDSALYLCASSLSRGETQYFGPGTRLLVL.

This chain joins TRBV5-1 and TRBJ2-7; 7 bases fit TRBD1. This CDR3 is built from 15 residues. The germline CDR1 and CDR2 sequences are SGHRS and YFSETQ. J gave up 1 base and V 1 base, and 5 bases lay outside the gene matches. The CDR3 reads CASSLLGTASYEQYF. The DNA of the CDR3 is TGCGCCAGCAGCTTGCTGGGGACAGCTTCCTACGAGCAGTACTTC.

This clone was counted a few times. Other nucleotide sequences in the sample specify the same CDR3. The CDR3 coding sequence is TGTGCCAGCAGTTTAGGGCAGGGGGGCTACACCTTC. It encodes CASSLGQGGYTF. V usage is TRBV28 and J usage is TRBJ1-2, with D perhaps TRBD1 (6 bases). This CDR3 has 12 residues. With 2 bases removed from V and 8 bases from J, the gap between germline ends came to 9 bases. CDR1 is MDHEN and CDR2 is SYDVKM in the germline V gene.

About this clone itself: Because the CDR3's place on the DNA is in doubt, the DNA is left out and the CDR3 is given as listed by TCRdb. The genes are TRBV11-1 and TRBJ2-7; whether TRBD2, the table's D call, matches the DNA was not checked. The CDR3 extends over 14 residues, inclusive of both ends. Germline CDR1 SGHAT, CDR2 FQDESV (reference sequence). The CDR3 sequence is CASSLGFGEGEQYF.

V is TRBV5-1 and J is TRBJ2-5; possibly TRBD2 for D (5 bases). The CDR3 is 13 residues long. The V gene lost 4 bases and the J gene lost 4 bases, with 11 bases spanning the gap. Germline V gives CDR1 SGHRS, CDR2 YFSETQ. The CDR3 spells CASSRTGRETQYF. The CDR3 region has the DNA TGCGCCAGCAGCAGGACTGGCCGAGAGACCCAGTACTTC.

In nucleotides, the CDR3 is TGTGCCATCAGTGCAGGGGTCCGCTCCTATAATTCACCCCTCCACTTT. This codes for CAISAGVRSYNSPLHF. The rearrangement joins TRBV10-3 to TRBJ1-6, with a possible D match to TRBD1 (6 bases). The germline CDR1 and CDR2 sequences are ENHRY and SYGVKD. The CDR3 spans 16 residues. V was shortened by 4 bases and J by 0 bases, with 10 bases between the two germline ends.

This clone was counted once. The rearrangement links TRBV19 to TRBJ1-1; the D gene is possibly TRBD1 (6 bases). The CDR3 length is 15 residues. The V and J ends lost 3 bases and 4 bases respectively, with 15 bases between them. Germline CDR1 reads LNHDA; CDR2 reads SQIVND (reference sequence). The CDR3 DNA sequence: TGTGCCAGTAGTATGGGGAGGGGGGGGACCACTGAAGCTTTCTTT. Translated, it gives CASSMGRGGTTEAFF. Supplemented by reference TRBV19 and TRBJ1-1, the full variable domain reads DGGITQSPKYLFRKEGQNVTLSCEQNLNHDAMYWYRQDPGQGLRLIYYSQIVNDFQKGDIAEGYSVSREKKESFPLTVTSAQKNPTAFYLCASSMGRGGTTEAFFGQGTRLTVV.

The chain joins TRBV28 to TRBJ1-5; D not resolved. Germline V CDR1 and CDR2: MDHEN, SYDVKM. With 3 bases removed from V and 0 bases from J, the gap between germline ends came to 9 bases. CDR3 size: 15 residues. CDR3 residues: CASSLGAYSNQPQHF. The DNA of the CDR3 is TGTGCCAGCAGTTTGGGCGCTTATAGCAATCAGCCCCAGCATTTT.

This clone was counted between two and nine times. The J gene is TRBJ1-1, the V gene TRBV30, with 8 nucleotides matching TRBD1. V dropped 4 bases and J dropped 5; count of bases not matched to a gene: 9. The CDR3 is 14 residues long. Germline-derived CDR1 and CDR2 are GTSNPN and SVGIG (reference sequence). The CDR3 nucleotides are TGTGCCTGGACCCCCGACAGGGGCTGGACTGAAGCTTTCTTT. Residues: CAWTPDRGWTEAFF.

CDR3 nucleotide sequence: TGTGCCAGCAGCCGACCGAGGGGCGGGGGGAGCTCCTACGAGCAGTACTTC. Translation: CASSRPRGGGSSYEQYF. The V gene is TRBV4-2, the J gene TRBJ2-7; 8 positions agree with TRBD2. Trimming took 4 bases from V and 0 from J; bases not matched to a gene: 11. The V gene's germline CDR1 is LGHNA and CDR2 YNFKEQ. The CDR3 sequence is 17 residues long.

The rearrangement uses TRBV27 and TRBJ2-3; D is perhaps TRBD2 (6 bases). This CDR3 is built from 17 residues. V was shortened by 6 bases and J by 5 bases, with 24 bases between the two germline ends. Germline CDR1 and CDR2: MNHEY and SMNVEV (reference sequence). CDR3 residues: CASSSGLGTRRGDTQYF. As DNA, the CDR3 is TGTGCCAGCAGCTCGGGCCTAGGAACCAGGCGGGGAGATACGCAGTATTTT.

This chain uses TRBV5-1 with TRBJ2-7; 9 nucleotides line up with TRBD1. J was trimmed by 3 bases and V by 1 base; bases with no gene match: 14. This CDR3 has 18 amino acids. The germline V gene encodes CDR1 SGHRS and CDR2 YFSETQ. CDR3 bases: TGCGCCAGCAGCTTGACTCCGGGACAGGGATCCCAAGGCTACGAGCAGTACTTC. It translates to CASSLTPGQGSQGYEQYF.

This chain links TRBV5-1 with TRBJ1-4; D remains unclear. This CDR3 has 13 amino acids. V dropped 4 bases and J dropped 7 bases, with 11 bases sitting between them. Germline V gene sequence: CDR1 SGHRS, CDR2 YFSETQ. The CDR3 loop reads CASSGSFGEKLFF. In nucleotides, the CDR3 is TGCGCCAGCAGCGGTAGTTTCGGTGAAAAACTGTTTTTT. The variable domain in full, completed from reference TRBV5-1 and TRBJ1-4, reads KAGVTQTPRYLIKTRGQQVTLSCSPISGHRSVSWYQQTPGQGLQFLFEYFSETQRNKGNFPGRFSGRQFSNSRSEMNVSTLELGDSALYLCASSGSFGEKLFFGSGTQLSVL.

The chain combines TRBV19 with TRBJ2-2, with a weak D call TRBD2 (5 bases). Germline assignment: CDR1 LNHDA and CDR2 SQIVND (reference sequence). V lost 0 bases and J 3 bases, leaving 8 bases between the germline ends. This CDR3 comprises 15 residues. CDR3 DNA sequence: TGTGCCAGTAGTATAGAAGGGAGAGACACCGGGGAGCTGTTTTTT. Translated, it gives CASSIEGRDTGELFF. The whole variable domain, remainder taken from reference TRBV19 and TRBJ2-2, is DGGITQSPKYLFRKEGQNVTLSCEQNLNHDAMYWYRQDPGQGLRLIYYSQIVNDFQKGDIAEGYSVSREKKESFPLTVTSAQKNPTAFYLCASSIEGRDTGELFFGEGSRLTVL.

The V and J genes are TRBV10-3 and TRBJ2-1, with 8 bases lining up with TRBD2. Germline CDR1 ENHRY, CDR2 SYGVKD. V shed 2 bases, J shed 1 base, and the junction held 4 bases outside the gene matches. The CDR3 loop spans 16 amino acids. The CDR3 DNA reads TGTGCCATCAGTGAGGGACTAGCCGTATCCTACAATGAGCAGTTCTTC. Its translation is CAISEGLAVSYNEQFF.